These 2 T cell receptor beta chains originate from one sample sequenced in a study of T cells in Graves' hyperthyroidism and ophthalmopathy. Template material for amplifying TCR beta CDR3 regions consisted of RNA transcripts. The TCR CDR3 was amplified in a first-round RT-PCR using the HTBI primer set. Each CDR3 protein is one row after TCRdb ran MiXCR on the multiplex PCR reads. The repertoire has hundreds of thousands of distinct CDR3 sequences, roughly 14% of them found once; the top ten carry 4.3%. Sequencing was done on a sample of blood. These receptors came from a woman aged 40 to 55 with Graves' ophthalmopathy.

The gene calls are TRBV6-1 and TRBJ1-1; D is undetermined. Between the trimmed V and J ends, which lost 6 bases and 1 base, there was a span of 18 bases. The germline gives CDR1 MNHNS, CDR2 SASEGT. The CDR3 covers 16 residues. The DNA of the CDR3 is TGTGCCAGCAGACCACCCCCATCGACAAAGAACACTGAAGCTTTCTTT. Its protein product is CASRPPPSTKNTEAFF.

This clonotype was counted many times. V gene TRBV14 combines with J gene TRBJ2-7; D remains unclear. This CDR3 region has 12 residues. V lost 4 bases to trimming and J lost 6 bases, with 10 bases between them. Germline loops: CDR1 SGHDN, CDR2 FVKESK. This CDR3 reads CASSPARREQYF. CDR3 in DNA: TGTGCCAGCAGCCCAGCTCGGCGCGAGCAGTACTTC.